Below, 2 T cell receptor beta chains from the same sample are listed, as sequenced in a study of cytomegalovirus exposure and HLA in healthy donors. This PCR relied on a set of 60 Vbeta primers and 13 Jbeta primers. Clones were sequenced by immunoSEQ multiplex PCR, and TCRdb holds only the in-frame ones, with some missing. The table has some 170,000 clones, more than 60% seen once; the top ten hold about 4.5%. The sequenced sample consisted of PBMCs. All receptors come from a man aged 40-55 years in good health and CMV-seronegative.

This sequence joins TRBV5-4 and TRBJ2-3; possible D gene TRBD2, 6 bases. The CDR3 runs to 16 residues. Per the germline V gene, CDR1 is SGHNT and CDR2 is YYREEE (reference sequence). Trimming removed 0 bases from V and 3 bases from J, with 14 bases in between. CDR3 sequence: CASSLDAGGETDTQYF. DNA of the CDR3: TGTGCCAGCAGCTTGGACGCTGGCGGGGAAACAGATACGCAGTATTTT.

In DNA form, the CDR3 reads TGTGCCAGCAGCTTGGCCGGTGTCAATCAGCCCCAGCATTTT. Translated, it gives CASSLAGVNQPQHF. V is TRBV5-4 and J is TRBJ1-5; D is uncertain. CDR3 length: 14 residues. The germline gives CDR1 SGHNT, CDR2 YYREEE (reference sequence). Between the trimmed V and J ends, which lost 0 bases and 3 bases, there was a span of 7 bases.